The source of this TCR beta chain is a study of T cell repertoires in cytomegalovirus infection. Study as a whole: A matching HLA type, together with CMV infection, was signaled by public TCR beta signatures. Study-wide results and caveats: HLA-C-restricted TCR beta clonotypes specific for CMV led the ex vivo response.

This clonotype showed up just a few times. Its antigen is not identified. Trimming removed 9 bases at V and 1 base at J, with 7 bases between. The CDR3 contains 12 residues. CDR1 and CDR2 from the germline V gene are SEHNR and FQNEAQ (reference sequence). TCRdb recomputed calls from the reads with MiXCR, one row per CDR3 protein. The sample lists about 110,000 distinct CDR3 sequences, 35% to 50% occurring once. The J gene is TRBJ1-5, the V gene TRBV7-9; D perhaps matches TRBD1 (5 bases). The receptor comes from a human donor in good health (CMV status not recorded). Some clones in this sample may be carry-over from other donors' samples. This specimen was CD8+ T cells from cultured PBMCs, taken from culture after CMV antigen stimulation. CDR3 region: CASQGSNQPQHF. CDR3 sequence (DNA): TGTGCCAGTCAGGGAAGCAATCAGCCCCAGCATTTT.